This T cell receptor beta chain was captured in a study of control samples from healthy donors and cancer patients. The CDR3 sequence is 15 residues long. Germline V gene sequence: CDR1 SGHDN, CDR2 FVKESK. Trimming shortened V by 4 bases and J by 4 bases, and 14 bases separated the two germline ends. Repertoires were generated with immunoSEQ multiplex PCR, while TCRdb's copy carries only in-frame clones and drops some. The sample has 170,000 or so clones; more than 85% are singletons. The TCR was taken from a woman in her forties in good health. The J gene is TRBJ1-3, the V gene TRBV14; D call uncertain. The sequenced sample consisted of blood. CDR3 residues: CASSRMGSFGNTIYF. CDR3 bases: TGTGCCAGCAGCCGGATGGGATCCTTCGGAAACACCATATATTTT. The full variable domain, its missing parts supplied by reference TRBV14 and TRBJ1-3, is EAGVTQFPSHSVIEKGQTVTLRCDPISGHDNLYWYRRVMGKEIKFLLHFVKESKQDESGMPNNRFLAERTGGTYSTLKVQPAELEDSGVYFCASSRMGSFGNTIYFGEGSWLTVV.